This TCR beta chain was captured by sequencing in a study of blood T cell repertoires in COVID-19. Study details: The origin of the acute and convalescent COVID-19 samples was the United States, Italy and Spain.

TCRdb's table, derived via immunoSEQ multiplex PCR, lists solely in-frame clones and lacks some. The sample holds around 170,000 clones, under 85% seen once. In terms of age and location, participants ranged from roughly 18 to 95 years and lived in about 25 US areas. Germline lookup yields CDR1 LNHNV and CDR2 YYDKDF (reference sequence). Between the trimmed V and J ends, which lost 0 bases and 6 bases, there was a span of 14 bases. The CDR3 runs to 15 residues. The chain links TRBV15 to TRBJ1-2, with D perhaps matching TRBD1 (6 bases). What was sequenced was PBMCs or T cells enriched from blood (not recorded which). The clonotype was recovered from a man in his forties or fifties who had recovered from COVID-19. This CDR3 is CATSRDRGMGHGYTF. The CDR3 DNA reads as TGTGCCACCAGCAGAGATAGGGGGATGGGGCATGGCTACACCTTC.